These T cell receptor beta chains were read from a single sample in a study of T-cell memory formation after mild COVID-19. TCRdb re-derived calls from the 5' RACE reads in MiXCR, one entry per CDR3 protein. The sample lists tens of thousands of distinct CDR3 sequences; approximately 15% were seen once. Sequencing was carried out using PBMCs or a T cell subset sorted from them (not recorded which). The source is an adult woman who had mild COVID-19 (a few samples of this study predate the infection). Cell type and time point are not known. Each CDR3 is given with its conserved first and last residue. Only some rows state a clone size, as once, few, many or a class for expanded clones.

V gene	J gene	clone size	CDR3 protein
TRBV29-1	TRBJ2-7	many	CSVTGTGSYEQYF
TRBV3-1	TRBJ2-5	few	CASSQVVPERTQYF
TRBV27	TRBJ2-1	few	CASSPNSDEQFF
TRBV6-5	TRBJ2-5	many	CASKFRVFGGISETQYF
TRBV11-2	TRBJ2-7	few	CASSSRLAGGEQYF
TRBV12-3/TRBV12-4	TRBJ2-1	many	CASSGGVYLYNEQFF
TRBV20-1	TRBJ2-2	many	CSAKTSGGLTGELFF
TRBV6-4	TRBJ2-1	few	CASSDSSGRGYNEQFF
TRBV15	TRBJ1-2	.	CATSNRSGVWAGGYTF
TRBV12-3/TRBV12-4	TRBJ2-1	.	CASSFQSPSKEQFF
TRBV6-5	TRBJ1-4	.	CASSRYRSAEKLFF
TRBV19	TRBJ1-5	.	CASRGPGPNQPQHF
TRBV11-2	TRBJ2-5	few	CAIGGGAETQYF
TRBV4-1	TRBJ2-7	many	CASSLLERSYEQYF
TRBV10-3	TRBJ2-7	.	CALSTREGSSSYEQYF
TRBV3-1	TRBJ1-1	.	CASSLGGGGSEAFF
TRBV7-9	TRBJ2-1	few	CASSSRQGTYNEQFF
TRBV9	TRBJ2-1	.	CASSEGGDEYNEQFF
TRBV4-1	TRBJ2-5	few	CASSQDVGGETQYF
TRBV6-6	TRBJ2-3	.	CASSYEAGGSTDTQYF
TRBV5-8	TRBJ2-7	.	CASTYPGYEQYF
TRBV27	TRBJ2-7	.	CASKWAGEQYF
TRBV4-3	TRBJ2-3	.	CASSQDGGGRTDTQYF
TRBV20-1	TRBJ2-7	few	CSASIADGSYEQYF
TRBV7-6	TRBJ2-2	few	CATKTGAVGELFF
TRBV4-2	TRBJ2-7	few	CASSQGEGGPEEQYF
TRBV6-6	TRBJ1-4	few	CASSSLVFGGAGTNEKLFF
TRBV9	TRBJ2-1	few	CASSVEGTVYNEQFF
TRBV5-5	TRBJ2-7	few	CASSAARDGGYEQYF
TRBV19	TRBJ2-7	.	CGTSSLDSYEQYF
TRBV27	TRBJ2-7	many	CASSPLDGTYEQYF
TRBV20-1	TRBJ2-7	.	CSANEGRAYEQYF
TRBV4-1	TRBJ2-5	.	CASSPSFRGETQYF
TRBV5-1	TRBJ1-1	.	CASSSGHLNAEAFF
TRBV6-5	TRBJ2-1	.	CASSYGSGYNEQFF
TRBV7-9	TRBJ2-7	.	CASSSTTETYEQYF
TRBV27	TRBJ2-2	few	CASSLSGQGGTGELFF
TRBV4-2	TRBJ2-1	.	CASSAQLGGGLRAYNEQFF
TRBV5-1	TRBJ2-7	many	CASSSPGQGTYEQYF
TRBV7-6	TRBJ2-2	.	CASSLEGGGELFF
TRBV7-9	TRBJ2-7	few	CASSSRAEGPSYEQYF
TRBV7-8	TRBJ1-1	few	CATRTGTEAFF